This T cell receptor (beta chain) was sequenced during a study of blood T cells in healthy people across ages. Findings of the study overall: Long-lived and aged donors differed, with more naive CD4+ cells and higher diversity in the long-lived.

For this clonotype: The target antigen is unknown.

The length of the CDR3 is 14 residues. With 10 bases clipped from V and 6 bases from J, the junction kept 8 bases outside the gene matches. Germline V gives CDR1 SEHNR, CDR2 FQNEAQ (reference sequence). The use of a sample-barcoded 5' primer and a J-beta primer mix characterized a second PCR of about 6 to 11 cycles. TCRdb ran MiXCR on the 5' RACE reads and lists one entry per CDR3 protein. The sample records 1 million or so distinct CDR3 sequences, roughly 45% being singletons. This chain connects TRBV7-9 to TRBJ2-1, with 11 bases fitting TRBD2. This clonotype was sampled from a woman aged 60-75 years in good health. Sequenced material: blood. CDR3 amino acids: CATSTSGSSNEQFF. The CDR3 DNA follows: TGTGCCACCTCCACTAGCGGGAGTAGCAATGAGCAGTTCTTC.